These 20 T cell receptor beta chains share one sample of origin, sequenced in a study of shared clonotypes between healthy human individuals. As defined, naive CD8 cells were CD45RO-negative and positively selected for CCR7, with terminally differentiated effector memory CD45RA+ cells excluded. Clones were sequenced by immunoSEQ multiplex PCR, and TCRdb holds only the in-frame ones, with some missing. The data contain hundreds of thousands of clones, 85% to 95% of them singletons. The sequenced sample was naive CD8+ T cells sorted from blood. Receptor source: a woman aged 30 to 39 in good health.

The rearrangement links TRBV2 to TRBJ1-2, with D perhaps matching TRBD1 (5 bases). Deletions cut 9 bases from V and 0 bases from J, with 14 bases between. Germline values: CDR1 SNHLY, CDR2 FYNNEI. The CDR3 runs to 14 residues. The chain's CDR3 is CARGGWGSNYGYTF. The CDR3 DNA is TGTGCCAGGGGGGGATGGGGTTCTAACTATGGCTACACCTTC.

The V gene is TRBV5-6, the J gene TRBJ2-7, with D perhaps given as TRBD1 or TRBD2 (7 bases each). CDR3 length equals 14 residues. V lost 0 bases, J lost 5 bases, and 12 bases lay in between. Germline loops: CDR1 SGHDT, CDR2 YYEEEE. Written as DNA, the CDR3 is TGTGCCAGCAGCTTGGCCAGGGGGAGGGACGAGCAGTACTTC. Translation: CASSLARGRDEQYF.

Of note for this clone: Different DNA sequences within this sample yield the same CDR3. V is TRBV28 and J is TRBJ2-7; 7 bases map to TRBD1. V lost 6 bases, J lost 4 bases, and 3 bases stayed unmatched. The V gene's germline CDR1 is MDHEN and CDR2 SYDVKM. The length of the CDR3 is 12 residues. The chain's CDR3 is CASSPGGYEQYF. The CDR3 nucleotides are TGTGCCAGCAGCCCAGGGGGATACGAGCAGTACTTC.

The chain employs TRBV4-1 and TRBJ2-3; 7 bases map to TRBD1. The CDR3 is 16 residues long. V trimming: 1 base; J trimming: 4 bases; junction bases outside the gene matches: 8. The germline gives CDR1 MGHRA, CDR2 YSYEKL. In DNA form, the CDR3 reads TGCGCCAGCAGCCAAGGAACAGGGGCCTCACCAGATACGCAGTATTTT. This sequence encodes CASSQGTGASPDTQYF.

The CDR3: CASRELFTDTQYF. The CDR3 region has the DNA TGTGCCAGCAGAGAGCTGTTCACAGATACGCAGTATTTT. This chain links TRBV28 with TRBJ2-3, with no clear D. The V gene lost 6 bases and the J gene lost 2 bases, with 9 bases spanning the gap. The CDR3 contains 13 residues. Germline-derived CDR1 and CDR2 are MDHEN and SYDVKM. The variable domain in full, with the rest retrieved from reference TRBV28 and TRBJ2-3, is DVKVTQSSRYLVKRTGEKVFLECVQDMDHENMFWYRQDPGLGLRLIYFSYDVKMKEKGDIPEGYSVSREKKERFSLILESASTNQTSMYLCASRELFTDTQYFGPGTRLTVL.

This clone showed up just once. The chain carries TRBV29-1 and TRBJ2-3; perhaps TRBD2 as D (5 bases). Trimming left V 7 bases short and J 1 base short, with 15 bases between. The germline V gene has CDR1 SQVTM and CDR2 ANQGSEA. There are 14 residues in the CDR3. This CDR3 reads CSGGLGPRTDTQYF. The CDR3 bases are TGCAGCGGCGGGCTAGGGCCTCGCACAGATACGCAGTATTTT.

The gene calls are TRBV9 and TRBJ1-1; 9 bases map to TRBD1. The CDR3 consists of 13 residues. Germline V CDR1 and CDR2: SGDLS, YYNGEE. In DNA, the CDR3 is TGTGATGGGGACAGGGCCTTTAGCACTGAAGCTTTCTTT. Translating gives CDGDRAFSTEAFF.

This chain connects TRBV7-6 to TRBJ2-7; D remains unclear. CDR3 size: 12 residues. Germline lookup yields CDR1 SGHVS and CDR2 FNYEAQ. V lost 3 bases, J lost 2 bases, and 5 bases lay in between. Here the CDR3 DNA reads TGTGCCAGCAGCTTTGGTCCCTACGAGCAGTACTTC. It encodes CASSFGPYEQYF.

The chain is built from TRBV27 and TRBJ2-5; 8 bases are a match to TRBD2. The end of the DNA is better explained by TRBJ2-7, so the J call may be wrong. The germline CDR1 and CDR2 sequences are MNHEY and SMNVEV (reference sequence). There are 14 residues in the CDR3. CDR3 region: CASSTLPSGYEQYF. The CDR3 nucleotides are TGTGCCAGCAGCACCCTCCCTAGCGGGTACGAGCAGTACTTC.

V and J are TRBV6-5 and TRBJ2-1, with D maybe TRBD1 (6 bases). The CDR3 consists of 16 residues. Deletions cut 2 bases from V and 6 bases from J, with 17 bases between. The germline CDR1 and CDR2 sequences are MNHEY and SVGAGI. CDR3 in amino acids: CASSYKVTRGSNEQFF. In DNA form, the CDR3 reads TGTGCCAGCAGTTACAAGGTGACAAGGGGGTCCAATGAGCAGTTCTTC.

The chain couples TRBV27 to TRBJ2-2; unclear D gene. Per the germline V gene, CDR1 is MNHEY and CDR2 is SMNVEV (reference sequence). The CDR3 spans 15 residues. Trimming shortened V by 3 bases and J by 8 bases, and 16 bases separated the two germline ends. In DNA, the CDR3 is TGTGCCAGCAGTTTTCCCGCTCCGGGTCGTGGGGAGCTGTTTTTT. It specifies CASSFPAPGRGELFF.

Concerning this clone: The same CDR3 arises from other DNA sequences in this sample as well. V gene TRBV28 combines with J gene TRBJ1-1; D unresolved. The CDR3 has 12 residues. Germline assignment: CDR1 MDHEN and CDR2 SYDVKM. V was shortened by 3 bases and J by 1 base, with 3 bases between the two germline ends. CDR3 loop: CASSFTNTEAFF. The CDR3 DNA is TGTGCCAGCAGTTTTACGAACACTGAAGCTTTCTTT. Full variable domain (remainder filled in from reference TRBV28 and TRBJ1-1): DVKVTQSSRYLVKRTGEKVFLECVQDMDHENMFWYRQDPGLGLRLIYFSYDVKMKEKGDIPEGYSVSREKKERFSLILESASTNQTSMYLCASSFTNTEAFFGQGTRLTVV.

V gene TRBV7-9 combines with J gene TRBJ2-1; no firm D call. Germline V gives CDR1 SEHNR, CDR2 FQNEAQ (reference sequence). V was shortened by 10 bases and J by 2 bases, with 12 bases between the two germline ends. The CDR3 consists of 13 residues. This CDR3 reads CATDRITYNEQFF. The CDR3 coding sequence is TGTGCCACGGACCGTATCACCTACAATGAGCAGTTCTTC. Complete variable domain (other parts from reference TRBV7-9 and TRBJ2-1): DTGVSQNPRHKITKRGQNVTFRCDPISEHNRLYWYRQTLGQGPEFLTYFQNEAQLEKSRLLSDRFSAERPKGSFSTLEIQRTEQGDSAMYLCATDRITYNEQFFGPGTRLTVL.

As to this clone: The germline gene is not matched at one end of the junction; a read error may be the cause. The chain links TRBV27 to TRBJ1-1; D perhaps matches TRBD1 (6 bases). There are 14 residues in the CDR3. CDR1 MNHEY and CDR2 SMNVEV come from the germline V gene (reference sequence). CDR3 nucleotide sequence: TGTGCCAGCGGTTTGCCGGGGGCCGGCACTGAAGCTTTCTTT. Protein sequence: CASGLPGAGTEAFF.

The CDR3 DNA reads as TGTGCCAGCAGCTTGACGTTATCGGGGTCCGGGGAGCTGTTTTTT. Encoded protein: CASSLTLSGSGELFF. The V gene is TRBV7-6, the J gene TRBJ2-2, with D perhaps matching TRBD2 (5 bases). This CDR3 contains 15 residues. Trimming left V 3 bases short and J 6 bases short, with 14 bases between. CDR1 is SGHVS and CDR2 is FNYEAQ in the germline V gene.

The rearrangement links TRBV11-2 to TRBJ1-1, with D unclear. The germline V gene encodes CDR1 SGHAT and CDR2 FQNNGV. The CDR3 has 13 residues. V shed 0 bases and J shed 5 bases, with 7 bases lying between them. The CDR3 DNA reads as TGTGCCAGCAGCTTAGAGGGTGGGACTGAAGCTTTCTTT. Translated: CASSLEGGTEAFF.

The CDR3 reads CASSQEYLSTDTQYF. CDR3 in DNA: TGTGCCAGCAGCCAAGAATACCTCAGCACAGATACGCAGTATTTT. The chain carries TRBV4-2 and TRBJ2-3; no firm D call. V gave up 0 bases and J gave up 0 bases, with 7 bases separating them. This CDR3 region has 15 residues. Looked up from germline, CDR1 is LGHNA and CDR2 is YNFKEQ.

With respect to this clone: Other DNA sequences in the same sample also yield this CDR3. The chain is built from TRBV27 and TRBJ2-7; TRBD1 matches 9 bases. In germline, CDR1 is MNHEY, CDR2 SMNVEV (reference sequence). The length of the CDR3 is 13 residues. V trimming: 3 bases; J trimming: 3 bases; junction bases outside the gene matches: 0. The CDR3 sequence is CASSLDRGYEQYF. The CDR3 DNA sequence: TGTGCCAGCAGTTTGGACAGGGGCTACGAGCAGTACTTC.

The CDR3 sequence: CASNLWRIDYEQYF. The CDR3 DNA sequence: TGTGCCAGCAACTTGTGGCGGATAGATTACGAGCAGTACTTC. This chain joins TRBV6-1 and TRBJ2-7; D is undetermined. The CDR3 is 14 amino acids. V was trimmed by 7 bases and J by 4 bases, leaving 17 bases between them. Germline V gene lookup returns CDR1 MNHNS and CDR2 SASEGT.

This clone was seen a single time. J is TRBJ2-1 and V is TRBV28; no reliable D call. V shed 3 bases and J shed 6 bases, with 6 bases lying between them. The length of the CDR3 is 12 residues. Germline V gene data show CDR1 as MDHEN and CDR2 as SYDVKM. This CDR3 is CASSFPSNEQFF. The CDR3 coding sequence is TGTGCCAGCAGTTTTCCCTCCAATGAGCAGTTCTTC.